This entry lists 2 T cell receptor beta chains sequenced from one sample in a study of a mutant IDH1 vaccine in newly diagnosed glioma. For these receptors, no antigen is known. Some clones are missing from TCRdb's copy, which holds only in-frame ones; the method was immunoSEQ multiplex PCR. The table has about 72,000 clones, roughly 84% seen once; the top ten hold 9.5% to 15%. Time point given: week 35, safety follow-up. Every single dose of the vaccine, 300 ug of mutant IDH1 20-mer peptide, came with topical imiquimod. The material was PBMCs, obtained from a glioma patient whose treatment included an IDH1 peptide vaccine. These receptors were collected from a man aged 18 to 30 with glioma.

This chain uses TRBV7-8 with TRBJ2-7, with TRBD2 matching over 11 bases. With 5 bases clipped from V and 5 bases from J, the junction kept 8 bases outside the gene matches. The CDR3 loop spans 15 amino acids. The germline V gene encodes CDR1 SGHVS and CDR2 FQNEAQ. DNA of the CDR3: TGTGCCAGCAGCCACTTAGCGGGAGGGGCCCACGAGCAGTACTTC. Protein: CASSHLAGGAHEQYF.

The chain joins TRBV27 to TRBJ1-6; 8 nucleotides align to TRBD1. Germline V gene data show CDR1 as MNHEY and CDR2 as SMNVEV (reference sequence). J lost 10 bases, V lost 1 base, and 9 bases had no gene match. The CDR3 has 16 residues. CDR3 protein: CASSLYQGALGSPLHF. CDR3 in DNA: TGTGCCAGCAGTTTATATCAGGGGGCGCTGGGATCACCCCTCCACTTT.